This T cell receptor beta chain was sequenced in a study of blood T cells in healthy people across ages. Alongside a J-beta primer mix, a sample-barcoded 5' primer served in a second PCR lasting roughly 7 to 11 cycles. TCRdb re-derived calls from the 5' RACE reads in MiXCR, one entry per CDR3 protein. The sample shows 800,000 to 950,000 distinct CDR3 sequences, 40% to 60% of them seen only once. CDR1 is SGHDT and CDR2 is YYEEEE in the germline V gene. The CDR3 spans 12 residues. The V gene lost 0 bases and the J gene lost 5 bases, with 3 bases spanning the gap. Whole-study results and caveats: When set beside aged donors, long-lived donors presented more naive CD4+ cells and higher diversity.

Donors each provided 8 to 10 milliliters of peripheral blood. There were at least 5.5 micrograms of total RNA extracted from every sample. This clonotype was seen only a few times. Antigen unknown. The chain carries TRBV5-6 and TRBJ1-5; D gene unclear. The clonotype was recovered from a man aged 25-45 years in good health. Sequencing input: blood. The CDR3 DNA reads TGTGCCAGCAGCTTGGTGGATCAGCCCCAGCATTTT. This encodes CASSLVDQPQHF.